This TCR beta chain was sequenced during a study of blood T cell repertoires in COVID-19 (dated by TCRdb to 2018 to 2020). As for the study more broadly: The collaborator samples originated in the United States, Italy and Spain and spanned the acute and convalescent phases of COVID-19. The prospective study material was composed of cDNA or gDNA derived from T cells, B-cell-depleted T cells, or PBMCs. The dataset comprised deeply sampled blood TCRbeta repertoires from subjects exposed to, actively infected with, or recovered from COVID-19. A freely available public database, intended as a resource for researchers studying the immune response to SARS-CoV-2, is where the repertoires were released. Samples came from the ongoing ImmuneRACE study (first 160 participants) plus 1,254 subjects from 6 global collaborators. Nearly every sample came with metadata listing a de-identified subject ID, COVID-19 status, age in years and sex. HLA class I and class II types, where available, came from metadata supplied by the sample provider rather than from assay-based typing. Overall results and qualifications from the work: Clinical and demographic metadata were provided uncurated, with the amount varying by source and participant.

TCRbeta CDR3 regions were amplified from genomic DNA using the immunoSEQ Assay, a bias-controlled multiplex PCR. Concerning the study's data processing: Nucleated cell counts per sample were estimated from amplification of reference gene primers within the assay. To quantify the absolute abundance of each unique TCRbeta CDR3 rearrangement, sequence reads were collapsed and filtered. Productive Simpson clonality was computed per sample as the square root of Simpson's diversity index over productive rearrangements. TCRdb mirrors the immuneACCESS table, restricted to in-frame sequences. Some clones are absent from its copies; in checked studies, under half trace to an unresolved V gene, and the reason for the others is unknown. Clonal size and the V and J genes are those of that table, whereas D and trimming came from the DNA. This sample is represented by 200,000 to 300,000 clones; about 90% of them were singletons. Of the sample, 2.5% to 3.5% is held by the ten largest clones.

This clone was seen only once. Its antigen target is currently unknown. Base qualities are not at hand, and no much larger clone is one base apart. Other DNA sequences in this sample translate to the same CDR3. Participants in the prospective study were enrolled through a virtual design, were aged 18 to 89 years, and lived in roughly 24 United States geographic areas. Cohort assignment in the prospective study relied on participant-reported clinical history from a screening survey and a study questionnaire. In the prospective study, whole blood, serum and a nasopharyngeal or oropharyngeal swab were collected from each participant by mobile phlebotomists. Participants in the prospective study had the option to provide additional blood draws and questionnaires over an approximately 2-month period. Blood samples from the prospective study were shipped frozen or at room temperature prior to DNA extraction.

The V end loses 5 bases and the J end loses 1 base, and a stretch of 12 bases separates them. The germline V gene sets CDR1 to SGHRS and CDR2 to YFSETQ. The CDR3 measures 14 amino acids from cysteine to phenylalanine. CDR3 DNA only is kept here, 42 bases in frame from base 1. The clonotype originates from a woman aged 40 to 49 with acute COVID-19. The V gene is TRBV5-1 and the J gene is TRBJ1-1; TRBD1 is possibly the D segment (6 matching bases). Sample: PBMCs or T cells enriched from blood (not recorded which). CDR3 region: CASSLGGQNTEAFF. The bases are TGCGCCAGCAGTTTAGGGGGACAGAACACTGAAGCTTTCTTT. Reference TRBV5-1 and TRBJ1-1 genes cover what lies past the CDR3, so the full variable domain is KAGVTQTPRYLIKTRGQQVTLSCSPISGHRSVSWYQQTPGQGLQFLFEYFSETQRNKGNFPGRFSGRQFSNSRSEMNVSTLELGDSALYLCASSLGGQNTEAFFGQGTRLTVV.